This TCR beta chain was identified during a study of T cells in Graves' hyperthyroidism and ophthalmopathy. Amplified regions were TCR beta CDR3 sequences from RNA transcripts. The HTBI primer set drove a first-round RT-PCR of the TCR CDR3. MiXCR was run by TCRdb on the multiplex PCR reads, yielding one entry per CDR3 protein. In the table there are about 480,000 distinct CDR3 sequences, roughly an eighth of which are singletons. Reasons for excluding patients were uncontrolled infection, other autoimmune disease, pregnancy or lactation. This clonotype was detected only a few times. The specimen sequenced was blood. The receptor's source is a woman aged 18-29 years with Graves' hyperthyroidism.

Written as DNA, the CDR3 is TGCAGTGCTAAAGGACAGCTAAAATACGAGCAGTACTTC. Protein sequence: CSAKGQLKYEQYF. The chain has TRBV20-1 and TRBJ2-7; tentatively, D is TRBD1 (6 bases). This CDR3 comprises 13 residues. Germline-derived CDR1 and CDR2 are DFQATT and SNEGSKA (reference sequence). The ends were cut back, 4 bases at V and 4 bases at J, with 14 bases in the middle.